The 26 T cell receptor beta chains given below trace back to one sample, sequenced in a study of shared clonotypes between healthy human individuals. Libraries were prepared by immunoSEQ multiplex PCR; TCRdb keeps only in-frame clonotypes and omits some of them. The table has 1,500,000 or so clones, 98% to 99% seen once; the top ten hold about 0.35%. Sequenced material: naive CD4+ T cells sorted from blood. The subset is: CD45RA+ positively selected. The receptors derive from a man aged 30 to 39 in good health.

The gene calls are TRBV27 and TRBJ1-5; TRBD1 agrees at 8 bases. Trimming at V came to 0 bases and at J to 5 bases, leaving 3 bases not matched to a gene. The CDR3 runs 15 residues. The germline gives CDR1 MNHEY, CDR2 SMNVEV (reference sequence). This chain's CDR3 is CASSLSTGVDQPQHF. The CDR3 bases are TGTGCCAGCAGTTTATCGACAGGGGTGGATCAGCCCCAGCATTTT.

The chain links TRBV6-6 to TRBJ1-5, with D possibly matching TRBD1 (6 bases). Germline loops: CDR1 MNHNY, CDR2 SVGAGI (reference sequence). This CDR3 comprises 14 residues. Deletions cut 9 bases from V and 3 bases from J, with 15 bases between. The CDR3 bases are TGTGCCAGTTCGAAGGACAGTTACAATCAGCCCCAGCATTTT. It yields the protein CASSKDSYNQPQHF.

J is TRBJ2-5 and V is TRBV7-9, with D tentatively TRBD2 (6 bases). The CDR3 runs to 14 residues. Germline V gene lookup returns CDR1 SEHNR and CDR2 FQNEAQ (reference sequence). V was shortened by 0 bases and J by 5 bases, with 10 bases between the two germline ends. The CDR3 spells CASSLARGLETQYF. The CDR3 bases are TGTGCCAGCAGCTTAGCACGGGGACTGGAGACCCAGTACTTC.

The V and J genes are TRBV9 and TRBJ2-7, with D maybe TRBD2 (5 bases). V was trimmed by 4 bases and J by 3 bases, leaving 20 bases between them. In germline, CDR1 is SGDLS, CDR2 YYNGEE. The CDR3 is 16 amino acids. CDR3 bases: TGTGCCAGCAGCCTCCGTTCTCTAGCCGCTTACTACGAGCAGTACTTC. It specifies CASSLRSLAAYYEQYF.

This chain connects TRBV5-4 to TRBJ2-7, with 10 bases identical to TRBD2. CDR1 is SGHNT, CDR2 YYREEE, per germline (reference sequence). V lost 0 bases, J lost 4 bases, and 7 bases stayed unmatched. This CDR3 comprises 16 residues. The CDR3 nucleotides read TGTGCCAGCAGCTTGGCCAAAGGACTAGCGGCGTACGAGCAGTACTTC. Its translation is CASSLAKGLAAYEQYF.

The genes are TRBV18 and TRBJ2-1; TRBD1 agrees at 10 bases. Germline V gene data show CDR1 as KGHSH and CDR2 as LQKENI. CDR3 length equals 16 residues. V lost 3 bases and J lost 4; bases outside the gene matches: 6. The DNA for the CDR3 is TGTGCCAGCTCACCCGCCGGGACAGGGGTTTACAATGAGCAGTTCTTC. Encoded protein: CASSPAGTGVYNEQFF.

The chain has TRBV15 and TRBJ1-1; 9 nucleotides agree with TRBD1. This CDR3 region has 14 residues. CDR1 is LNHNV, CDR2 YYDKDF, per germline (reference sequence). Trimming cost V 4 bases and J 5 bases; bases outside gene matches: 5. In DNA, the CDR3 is TGTGCCACCAGCATAGACAGGGGGAGTACTGAAGCTTTCTTT. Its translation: CATSIDRGSTEAFF.

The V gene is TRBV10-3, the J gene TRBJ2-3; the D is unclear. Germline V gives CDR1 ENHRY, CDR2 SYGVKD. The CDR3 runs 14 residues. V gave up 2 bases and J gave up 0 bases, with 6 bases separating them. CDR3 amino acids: CAISERVSTDTQYF. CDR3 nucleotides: TGTGCCATCAGTGAGCGGGTGAGCACAGATACGCAGTATTTT.

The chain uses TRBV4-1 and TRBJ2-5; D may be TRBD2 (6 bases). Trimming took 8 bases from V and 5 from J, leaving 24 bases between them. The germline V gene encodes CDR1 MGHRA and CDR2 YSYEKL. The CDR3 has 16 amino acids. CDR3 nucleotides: TGCGCCAGCGCAAGTCCGGGGCTAGGAGGGTCGGAGACCCAGTACTTC. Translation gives CASASPGLGGSETQYF.

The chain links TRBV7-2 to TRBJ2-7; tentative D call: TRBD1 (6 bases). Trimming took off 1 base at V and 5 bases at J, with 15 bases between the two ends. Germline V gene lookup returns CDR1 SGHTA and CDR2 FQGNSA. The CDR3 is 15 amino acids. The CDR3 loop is CASSLDSGARDEQYF. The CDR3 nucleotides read TGTGCCAGCAGCTTAGATTCAGGGGCTCGGGACGAGCAGTACTTC.

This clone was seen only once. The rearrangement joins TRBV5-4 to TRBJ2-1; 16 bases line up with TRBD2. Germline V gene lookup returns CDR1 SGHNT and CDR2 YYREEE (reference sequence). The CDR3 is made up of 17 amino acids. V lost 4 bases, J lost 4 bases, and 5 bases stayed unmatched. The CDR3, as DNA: TGTGCCAGCAGCGAGGGGACTAGCGGGAGGGGGTACAATGAGCAGTTCTTC. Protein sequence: CASSEGTSGRGYNEQFF. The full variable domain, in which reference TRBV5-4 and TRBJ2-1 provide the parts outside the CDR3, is ETGVTQSPTHLIKTRGQQVTLRCSSQSGHNTVSWYQQALGQGPQFIFQYYREEENGRGNFPPRFSGLQFPNYSSELNVNALELDDSALYLCASSEGTSGRGYNEQFFGPGTRLTVL.

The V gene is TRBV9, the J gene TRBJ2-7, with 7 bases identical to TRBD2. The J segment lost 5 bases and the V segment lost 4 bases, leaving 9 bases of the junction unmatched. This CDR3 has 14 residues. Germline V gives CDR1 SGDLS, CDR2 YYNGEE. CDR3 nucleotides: TGTGCCAGCAGCCCCCGCCCCCTAGCGGACGAGCAGTACTTC. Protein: CASSPRPLADEQYF.

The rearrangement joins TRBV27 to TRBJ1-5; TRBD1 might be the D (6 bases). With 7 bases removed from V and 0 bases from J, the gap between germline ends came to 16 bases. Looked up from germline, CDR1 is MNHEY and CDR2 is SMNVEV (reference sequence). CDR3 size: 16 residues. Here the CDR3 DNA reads TGTGCCAGCATGCCGTGGGGGGGCACTAGCAATCAGCCCCAGCATTTT. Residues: CASMPWGGTSNQPQHF.

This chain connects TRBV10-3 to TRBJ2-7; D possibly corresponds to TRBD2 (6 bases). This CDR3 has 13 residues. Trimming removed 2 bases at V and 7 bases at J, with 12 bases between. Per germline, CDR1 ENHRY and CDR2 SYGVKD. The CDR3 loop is CAISERGVGEQYF. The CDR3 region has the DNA TGTGCCATCAGTGAGCGCGGGGTAGGGGAGCAGTACTTC.

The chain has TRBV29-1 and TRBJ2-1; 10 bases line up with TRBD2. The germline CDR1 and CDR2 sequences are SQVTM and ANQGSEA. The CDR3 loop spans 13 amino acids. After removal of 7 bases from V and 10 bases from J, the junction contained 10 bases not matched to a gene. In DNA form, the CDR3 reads TGCAGCGGGACTAGCGGTGCGTTGCGGGAGCAGTTCTTC. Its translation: CSGTSGALREQFF.

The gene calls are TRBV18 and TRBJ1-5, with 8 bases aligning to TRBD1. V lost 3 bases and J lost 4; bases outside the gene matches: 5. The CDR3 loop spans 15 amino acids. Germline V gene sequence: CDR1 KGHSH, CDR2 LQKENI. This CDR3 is CASSPRTGLNQPQHF. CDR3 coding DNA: TGTGCCAGCTCACCGCGGACAGGGCTAAATCAGCCCCAGCATTTT.

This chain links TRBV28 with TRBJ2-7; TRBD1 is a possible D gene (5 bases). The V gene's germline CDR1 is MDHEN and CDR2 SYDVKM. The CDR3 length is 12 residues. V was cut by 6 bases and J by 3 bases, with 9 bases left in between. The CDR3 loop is CASSRQIYEQYF. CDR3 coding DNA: TGTGCCAGCAGCAGACAGATCTACGAGCAGTACTTC.

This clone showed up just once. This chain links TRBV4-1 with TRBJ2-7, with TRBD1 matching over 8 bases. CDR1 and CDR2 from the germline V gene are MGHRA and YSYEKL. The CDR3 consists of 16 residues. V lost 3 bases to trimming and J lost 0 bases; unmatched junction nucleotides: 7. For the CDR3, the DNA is TGCGCCAGCAGCCACCGGTGGGACAGGAGCTCCTACGAGCAGTACTTC. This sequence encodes CASSHRWDRSSYEQYF.

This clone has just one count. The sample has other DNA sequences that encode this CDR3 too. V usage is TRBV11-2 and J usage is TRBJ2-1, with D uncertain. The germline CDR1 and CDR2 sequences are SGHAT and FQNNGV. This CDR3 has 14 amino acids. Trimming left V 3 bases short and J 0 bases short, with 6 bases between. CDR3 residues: CASSFGSSYNEQFF. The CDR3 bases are TGTGCCAGCAGCTTCGGAAGCTCCTACAATGAGCAGTTCTTC.

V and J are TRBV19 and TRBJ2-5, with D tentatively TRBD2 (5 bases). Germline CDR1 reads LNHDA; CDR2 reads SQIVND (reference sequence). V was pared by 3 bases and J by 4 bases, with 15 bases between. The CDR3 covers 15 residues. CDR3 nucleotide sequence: TGTGCCAGTAGTATCGGAGGCCGGCCACGAGAGACCCAGTACTTC. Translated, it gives CASSIGGRPRETQYF.

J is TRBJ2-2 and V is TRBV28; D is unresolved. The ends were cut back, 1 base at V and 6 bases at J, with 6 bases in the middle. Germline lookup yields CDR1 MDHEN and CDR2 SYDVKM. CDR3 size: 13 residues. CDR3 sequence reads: CASSLLGSGELFF. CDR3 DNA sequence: TGTGCCAGCAGTTTATTGGGCTCCGGGGAGCTGTTTTTT.

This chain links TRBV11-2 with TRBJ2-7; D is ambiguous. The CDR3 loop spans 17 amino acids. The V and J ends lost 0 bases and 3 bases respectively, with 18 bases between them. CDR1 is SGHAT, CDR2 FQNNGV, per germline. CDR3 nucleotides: TGTGCCAGCAGCTTAGATCCCAGTCAACGTTACGACTACGAGCAGTACTTC. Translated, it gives CASSLDPSQRYDYEQYF.

CDR3 bases: TGCGCCAGCAGCTCCGAACAGGCAACCTTTCTCTACGAGCAGTACTTC. This gives the protein CASSSEQATFLYEQYF. V usage is TRBV5-1 and J usage is TRBJ2-7; D is possibly TRBD1 (5 bases). The germline V and J ends were trimmed by 3 bases and 3 bases, with 19 bases remaining between them. The CDR3 is 16 amino acids. Germline values: CDR1 SGHRS, CDR2 YFSETQ.

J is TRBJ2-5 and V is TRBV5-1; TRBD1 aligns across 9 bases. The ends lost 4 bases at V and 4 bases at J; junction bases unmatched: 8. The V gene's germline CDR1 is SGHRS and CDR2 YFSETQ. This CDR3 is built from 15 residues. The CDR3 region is CASSLDRGAGETQYF. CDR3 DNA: TGCGCCAGCAGCCTTGACAGGGGGGCGGGAGAGACCCAGTACTTC. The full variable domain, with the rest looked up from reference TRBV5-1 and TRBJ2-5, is KAGVTQTPRYLIKTRGQQVTLSCSPISGHRSVSWYQQTPGQGLQFLFEYFSETQRNKGNFPGRFSGRQFSNSRSEMNVSTLELGDSALYLCASSLDRGAGETQYFGPGTRLLVL.

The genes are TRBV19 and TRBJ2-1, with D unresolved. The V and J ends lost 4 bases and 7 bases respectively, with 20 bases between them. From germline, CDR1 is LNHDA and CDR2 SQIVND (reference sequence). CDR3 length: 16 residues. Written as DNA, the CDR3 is TGTGCCAGTAGTACGAATAGCAGGCCTCCCGGGAATGAGCAGTTCTTC. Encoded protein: CASSTNSRPPGNEQFF.

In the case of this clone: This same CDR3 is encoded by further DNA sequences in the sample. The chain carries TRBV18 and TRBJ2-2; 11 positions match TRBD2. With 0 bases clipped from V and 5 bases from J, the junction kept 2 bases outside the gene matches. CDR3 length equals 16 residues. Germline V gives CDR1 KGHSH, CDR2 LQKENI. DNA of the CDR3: TGTGCCAGCTCACCACCGGGACTAGCGGTTACCGGGGAGCTGTTTTTT. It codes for CASSPPGLAVTGELFF.